Sequencing of this T cell receptor (beta chain) was carried out in a study of identical twins. There are many counts of this clonotype. Each CDR3 protein is one row after TCRdb ran MiXCR on the 5' RACE reads. The sample consists of roughly 280,000 distinct CDR3 sequences, roughly 9% of them appearing once. The V end was cut by 4 bases, the J end by 3 bases, with 14 bases between. The length of the CDR3 is 14 residues. Germline V gene data show CDR1 as SGHKS and CDR2 as YYEKEE (reference sequence). These data also formed part of another study, on yellow fever vaccine responses in identical twins.

The TCR originated in a woman aged 18-29 years in good health. The chain combines TRBV5-5 with TRBJ2-7; D tentatively fits TRBD1 or TRBD2 (5 bases each). The sequenced material came from CD8+ T cells sorted from blood. The CDR3 coding sequence is TGTGCCAGCAGCGGGGACGCCTCATACTACGAGCAGTACTTC. This gives the protein CASSGDASYYEQYF.